The subject of this entry is one T cell receptor beta chain. As originally analysed: For nucleated cells, counts were estimated from reference gene primer amplification. Assay: immunoSEQ multiplex PCR; the TCRdb copy retains only in-frame clones and omits some. The D gene and trimming were derived from the DNA, and the V and J assignments and clone size from that table. The sample records 100,000 to 150,000 clones, 80% to 85% being singletons. Germline CDR1 is SGHAT and CDR2 is FQNNGV. Trimming cost V 2 bases and J 2 bases, with 15 bases left between them. The length of the CDR3 is 16 residues. The data were taken from a study of blood T cell repertoires in COVID-19. Across the study: Some COVID-19 samples were acute and others convalescent; all came from the United States, Italy and Spain.

Material for sequencing was peripheral blood. The chain uses TRBV11-2 and TRBJ2-5; weak D call: TRBD1 (6 bases). The receptor comes from a woman aged 45-60 years with acute or convalescent COVID-19. The CDR3 DNA reads as TGTGCCAGCAGCTTAAATATAGGACAGAATCAAGAGACCCAGTACTTC. Translated, it gives CASSLNIGQNQETQYF.